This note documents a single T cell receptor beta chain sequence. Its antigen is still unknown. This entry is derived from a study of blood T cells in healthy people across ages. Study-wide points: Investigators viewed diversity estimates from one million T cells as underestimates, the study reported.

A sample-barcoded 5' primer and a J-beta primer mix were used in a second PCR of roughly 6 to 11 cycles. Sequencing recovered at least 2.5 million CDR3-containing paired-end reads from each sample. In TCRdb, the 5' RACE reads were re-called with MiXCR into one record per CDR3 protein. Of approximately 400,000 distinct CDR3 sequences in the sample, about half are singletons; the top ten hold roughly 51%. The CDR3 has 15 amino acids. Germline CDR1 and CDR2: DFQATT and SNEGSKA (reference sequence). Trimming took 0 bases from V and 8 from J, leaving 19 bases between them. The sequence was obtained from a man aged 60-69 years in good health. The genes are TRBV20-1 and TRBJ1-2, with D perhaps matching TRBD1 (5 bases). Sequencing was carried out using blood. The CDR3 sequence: CSARDDGGSGRGYTF. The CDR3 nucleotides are TGCAGTGCTAGAGATGATGGGGGATCAGGTAGAGGCTACACCTTC.